These T cell receptor beta chains were read from a single sample in a study of cytomegalovirus exposure and HLA in healthy donors. The method was immunoSEQ multiplex PCR; TCRdb's version includes in-frame clones alone and lacks a portion of them. Altogether fewer than 200,000 clones are present, around 68% being singletons, with the ten largest covering 2.8%. Material: PBMCs. The origin of the receptors is a woman between 35 and 50 years old in good health and CMV-seropositive. The CDR3 runs from the conserved cysteine through the conserved F or W. Fields, in order: V gene, D gene, J gene, CDR3 protein. D genes are given only for firm matches.

v_call: TRBV27
d_call: TRBD1
j_call: TRBJ1-6
cdr3_aa: CASSSQGGHYNSPLHF

v_call: TRBV6-5
d_call: .
j_call: TRBJ1-5
cdr3_aa: CASSGLNQPQHF

v_call: TRBV6-1
d_call: TRBD2
j_call: TRBJ2-7
cdr3_aa: CASSASGGADEQYF

v_call: TRBV10-3
d_call: .
j_call: .
cdr3_aa: CAISEIQGPYEQYF

v_call: TRBV5-1
d_call: TRBD1
j_call: TRBJ1-1
cdr3_aa: CASSQGARNTEAFF

v_call: TRBV18
d_call: TRBD1
j_call: TRBJ2-7
cdr3_aa: CASSFLQGGPYEQYF

v_call: TRBV28
d_call: TRBD1
j_call: TRBJ1-5
cdr3_aa: CASSWAGQGSQPQHF

v_call: TRBV5-1
d_call: .
j_call: TRBJ1-2
cdr3_aa: CASSLSQRAINYGYTF

v_call: TRBV19
d_call: .
j_call: TRBJ2-1
cdr3_aa: CASSPPPQGAYNEQFF

v_call: TRBV19
d_call: TRBD1
j_call: TRBJ1-1
cdr3_aa: CASSMTGPNTEAFF

v_call: TRBV29-1
d_call: .
j_call: TRBJ2-7
cdr3_aa: CSVEARNYEQYF

v_call: TRBV29-1
d_call: TRBD1
j_call: TRBJ1-2
cdr3_aa: CSVGQGANYGYTF

v_call: TRBV4-3
d_call: .
j_call: TRBJ2-1
cdr3_aa: CASSQDLASYNEQFF

v_call: TRBV18
d_call: .
j_call: TRBJ1-3
cdr3_aa: CASSPRAGSHSGNTIYF

v_call: TRBV5-5
d_call: TRBD1
j_call: TRBJ1-1
cdr3_aa: CASSVMRGPGTEAFF

v_call: TRBV6-1
d_call: .
j_call: TRBJ2-7
cdr3_aa: CASSVGVRSYEQYF

v_call: TRBV5-6
d_call: TRBD1
j_call: TRBJ1-2
cdr3_aa: CASSRGQGVGGYTF

v_call: TRBV13
d_call: .
j_call: TRBJ1-4
cdr3_aa: CASSLFELANEKLFF

v_call: TRBV9
d_call: .
j_call: TRBJ2-7
cdr3_aa: CASSPRQGSTYEQYF

v_call: TRBV11-1
d_call: TRBD1
j_call: TRBJ1-4
cdr3_aa: CASSLMGTATNEKLFF

v_call: TRBV4-1
d_call: .
j_call: TRBJ2-2
cdr3_aa: CASSRATGELFF

v_call: TRBV7-2
d_call: .
j_call: TRBJ1-2
cdr3_aa: CASSLASGDDGGYGYTF